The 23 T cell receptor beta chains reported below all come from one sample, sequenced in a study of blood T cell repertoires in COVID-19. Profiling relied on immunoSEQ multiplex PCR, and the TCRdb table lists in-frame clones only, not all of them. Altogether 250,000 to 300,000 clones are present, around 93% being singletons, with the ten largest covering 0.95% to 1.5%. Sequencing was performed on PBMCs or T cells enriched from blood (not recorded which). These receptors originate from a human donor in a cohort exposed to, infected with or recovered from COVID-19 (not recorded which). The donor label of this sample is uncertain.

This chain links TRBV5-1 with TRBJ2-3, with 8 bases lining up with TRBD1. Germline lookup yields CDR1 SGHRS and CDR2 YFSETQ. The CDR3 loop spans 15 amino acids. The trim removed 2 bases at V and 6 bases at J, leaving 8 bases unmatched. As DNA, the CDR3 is TGCGCCAGCAGCTTTTTACGGACAGGGCTGGATACGCAGTATTTT. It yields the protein CASSFLRTGLDTQYF.

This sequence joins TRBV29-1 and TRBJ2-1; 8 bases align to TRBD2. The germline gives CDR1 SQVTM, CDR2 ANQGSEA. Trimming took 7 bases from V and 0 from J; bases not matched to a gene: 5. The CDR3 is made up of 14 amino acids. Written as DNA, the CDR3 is TGCAGCGCCGGGGGGGGGCTCTCCTACAATGAGCAGTTCTTC. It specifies CSAGGGLSYNEQFF.

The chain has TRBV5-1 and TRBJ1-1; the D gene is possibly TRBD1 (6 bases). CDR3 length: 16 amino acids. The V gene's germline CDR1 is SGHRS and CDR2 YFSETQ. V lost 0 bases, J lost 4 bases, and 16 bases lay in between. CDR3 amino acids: CASSLGGLGLGTEAFF. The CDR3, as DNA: TGCGCCAGCAGCTTGGGGGGGCTTGGTCTTGGCACTGAAGCTTTCTTT.

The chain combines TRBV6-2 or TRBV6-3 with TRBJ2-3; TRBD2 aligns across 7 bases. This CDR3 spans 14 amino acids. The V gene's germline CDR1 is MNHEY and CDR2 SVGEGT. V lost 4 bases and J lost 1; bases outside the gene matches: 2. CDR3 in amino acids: CASSFGLGTDTQYF. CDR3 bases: TGTGCCAGCAGTTTCGGACTAGGCACAGATACGCAGTATTTT.

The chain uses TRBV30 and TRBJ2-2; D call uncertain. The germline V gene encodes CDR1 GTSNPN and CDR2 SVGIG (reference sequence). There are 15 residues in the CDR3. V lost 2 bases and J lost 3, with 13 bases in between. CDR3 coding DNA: TGTGCCTGGAGTACCCCACTCGGGTACACCGGGGAGCTGTTTTTT. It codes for CAWSTPLGYTGELFF.

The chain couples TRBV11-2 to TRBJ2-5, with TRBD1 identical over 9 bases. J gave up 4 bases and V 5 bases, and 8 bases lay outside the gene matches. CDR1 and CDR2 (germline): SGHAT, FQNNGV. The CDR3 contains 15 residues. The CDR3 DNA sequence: TGTGCCAGCAGCCAAACAGGGGGCGGGGCAGAGACCCAGTACTTC. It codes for CASSQTGGGAETQYF.

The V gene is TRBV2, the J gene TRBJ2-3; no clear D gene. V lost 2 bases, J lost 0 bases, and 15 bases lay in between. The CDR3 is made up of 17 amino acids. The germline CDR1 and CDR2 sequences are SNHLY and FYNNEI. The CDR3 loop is CASSELPLSSSTDTQYF. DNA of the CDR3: TGTGCCAGCAGTGAACTACCCCTCTCTTCTAGCACAGATACGCAGTATTTT.

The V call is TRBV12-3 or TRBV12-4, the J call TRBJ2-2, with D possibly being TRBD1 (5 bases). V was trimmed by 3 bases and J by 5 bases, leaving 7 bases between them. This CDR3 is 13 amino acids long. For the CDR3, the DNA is TGTGCCAGCAGTTTTGCAGGGACCGGGGAGCTGTTTTTT. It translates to CASSFAGTGELFF.

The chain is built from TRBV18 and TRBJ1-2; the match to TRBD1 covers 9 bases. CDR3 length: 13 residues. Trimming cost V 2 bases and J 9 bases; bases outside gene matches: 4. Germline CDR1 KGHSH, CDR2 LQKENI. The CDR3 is CASSPRDRESYTF. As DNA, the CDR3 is TGTGCCAGCTCACCAAGGGACAGGGAGAGCTACACCTTC.

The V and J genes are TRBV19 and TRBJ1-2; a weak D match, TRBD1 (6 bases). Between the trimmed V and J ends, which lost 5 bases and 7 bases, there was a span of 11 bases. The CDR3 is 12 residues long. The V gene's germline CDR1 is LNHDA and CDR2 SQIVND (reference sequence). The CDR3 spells CASSSGQGGYTF. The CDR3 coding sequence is TGTGCCAGTAGTTCGGGACAAGGTGGCTACACCTTC.

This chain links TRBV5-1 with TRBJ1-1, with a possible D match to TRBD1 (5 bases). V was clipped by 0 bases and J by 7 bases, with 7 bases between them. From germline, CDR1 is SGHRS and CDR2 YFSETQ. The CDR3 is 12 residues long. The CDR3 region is CASSLDRHEAFF. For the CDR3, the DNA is TGCGCCAGCAGCTTGGACAGGCATGAAGCTTTCTTT.

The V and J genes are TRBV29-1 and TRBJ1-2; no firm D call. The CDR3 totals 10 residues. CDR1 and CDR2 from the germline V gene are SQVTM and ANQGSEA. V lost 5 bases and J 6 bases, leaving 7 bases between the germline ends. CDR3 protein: CSVRQDGYTF. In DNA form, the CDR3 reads TGCAGCGTTCGTCAGGATGGCTACACCTTC.

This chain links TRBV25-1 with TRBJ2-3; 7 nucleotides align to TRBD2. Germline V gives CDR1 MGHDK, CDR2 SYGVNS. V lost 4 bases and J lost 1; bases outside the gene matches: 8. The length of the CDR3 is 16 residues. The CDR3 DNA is TGTGCCAGCAGTGCCTCCCCGGGGGGAGGCACAGATACGCAGTATTTT. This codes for CASSASPGGGTDTQYF.

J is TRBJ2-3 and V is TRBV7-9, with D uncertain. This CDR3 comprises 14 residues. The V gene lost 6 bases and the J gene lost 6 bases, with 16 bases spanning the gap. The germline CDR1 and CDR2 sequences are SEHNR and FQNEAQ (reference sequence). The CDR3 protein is CASSSPLTRDTQYF. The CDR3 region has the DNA TGTGCCAGCAGTTCCCCCCTTACCAGGGATACGCAGTATTTT.

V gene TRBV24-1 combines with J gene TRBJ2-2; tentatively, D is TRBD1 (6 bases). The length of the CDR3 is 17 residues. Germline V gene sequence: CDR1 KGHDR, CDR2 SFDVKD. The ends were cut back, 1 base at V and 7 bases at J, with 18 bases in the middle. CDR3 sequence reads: CATSDFGKNRANGELFF. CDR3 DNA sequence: TGTGCCACCAGTGATTTCGGGAAGAACAGGGCGAACGGGGAGCTGTTTTTT.

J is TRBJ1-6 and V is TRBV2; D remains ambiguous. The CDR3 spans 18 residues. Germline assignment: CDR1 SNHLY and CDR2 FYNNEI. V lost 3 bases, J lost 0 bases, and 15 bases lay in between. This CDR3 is CASSERHAASSYNSPLHF. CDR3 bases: TGTGCCAGCAGTGAGAGGCATGCTGCGAGCTCCTATAATTCACCCCTCCACTTT.

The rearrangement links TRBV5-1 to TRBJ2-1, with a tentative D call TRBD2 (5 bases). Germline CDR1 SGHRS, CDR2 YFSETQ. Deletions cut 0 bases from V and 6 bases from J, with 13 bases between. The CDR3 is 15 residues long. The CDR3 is CASSLDGVPFNEQFF. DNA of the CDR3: TGCGCCAGCAGCTTGGACGGGGTCCCCTTCAATGAGCAGTTCTTC.

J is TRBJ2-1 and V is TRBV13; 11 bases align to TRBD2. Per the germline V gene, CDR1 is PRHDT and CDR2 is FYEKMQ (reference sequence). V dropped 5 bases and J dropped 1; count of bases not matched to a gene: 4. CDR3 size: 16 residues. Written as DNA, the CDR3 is TGTGCCAGCAGCCTTAGCGGGGGGGCTTCCTACAATGAGCAGTTCTTC. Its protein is CASSLSGGASYNEQFF.

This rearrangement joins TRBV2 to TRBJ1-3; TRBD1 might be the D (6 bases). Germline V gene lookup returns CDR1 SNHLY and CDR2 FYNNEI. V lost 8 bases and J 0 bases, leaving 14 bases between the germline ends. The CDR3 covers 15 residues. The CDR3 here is CASGRGTASGNTIYF. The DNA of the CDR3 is TGTGCCAGCGGCAGGGGTACAGCCTCTGGAAACACCATATATTTT.

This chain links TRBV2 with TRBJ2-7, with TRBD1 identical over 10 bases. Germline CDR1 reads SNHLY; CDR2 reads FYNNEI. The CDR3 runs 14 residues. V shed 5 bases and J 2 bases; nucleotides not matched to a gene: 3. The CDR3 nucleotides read TGTGCCAGCAGTTGGGGACAGGGGACCTACGAGCAGTACTTC. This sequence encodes CASSWGQGTYEQYF.

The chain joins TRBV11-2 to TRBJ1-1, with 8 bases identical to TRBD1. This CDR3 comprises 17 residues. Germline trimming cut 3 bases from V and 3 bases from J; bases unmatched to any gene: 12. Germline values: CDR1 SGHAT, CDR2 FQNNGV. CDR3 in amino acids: CASSFTTGALSHTEAFF. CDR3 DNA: TGTGCCAGCAGCTTCACGACAGGGGCCCTCTCTCACACTGAAGCTTTCTTT.

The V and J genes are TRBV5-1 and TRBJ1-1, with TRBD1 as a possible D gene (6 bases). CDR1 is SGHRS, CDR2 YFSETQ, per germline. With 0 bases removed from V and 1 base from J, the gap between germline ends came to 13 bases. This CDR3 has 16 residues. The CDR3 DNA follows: TGCGCCAGCAGCTTGGAGAGCAGGGGACCGAACACTGAAGCTTTCTTT. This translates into CASSLESRGPNTEAFF.

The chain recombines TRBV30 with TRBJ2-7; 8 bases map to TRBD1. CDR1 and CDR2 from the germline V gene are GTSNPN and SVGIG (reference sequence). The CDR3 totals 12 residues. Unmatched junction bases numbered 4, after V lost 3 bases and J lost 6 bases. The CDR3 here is CAWSLQGVEQYF. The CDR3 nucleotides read TGTGCCTGGAGCCTACAGGGGGTCGAGCAGTACTTC. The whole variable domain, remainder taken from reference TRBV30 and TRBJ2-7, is SQTIHQWPATLVQPVGSPLSLECTVEGTSNPNLYWYRQAAGRGLQLLFYSVGIGQISSEVPQNLSASRPQDRQFILSSKKLLLSDSGFYLCAWSLQGVEQYFGPGTRLTVT.